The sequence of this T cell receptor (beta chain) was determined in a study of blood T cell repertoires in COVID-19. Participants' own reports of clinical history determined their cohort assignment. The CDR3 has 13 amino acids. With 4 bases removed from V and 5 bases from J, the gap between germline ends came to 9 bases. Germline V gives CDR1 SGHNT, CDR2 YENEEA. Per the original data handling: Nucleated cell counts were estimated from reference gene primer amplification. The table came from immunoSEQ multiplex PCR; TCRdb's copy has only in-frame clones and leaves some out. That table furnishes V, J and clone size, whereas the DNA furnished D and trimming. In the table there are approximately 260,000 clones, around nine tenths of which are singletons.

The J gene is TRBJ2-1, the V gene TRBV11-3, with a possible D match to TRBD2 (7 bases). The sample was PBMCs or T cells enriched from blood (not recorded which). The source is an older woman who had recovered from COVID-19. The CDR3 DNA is TGTGCCAGCAGCTGGGGGGGCAACAATGAGCAGTTCTTC. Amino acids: CASSWGGNNEQFF.